One sample yielded the 23 T cell receptor beta chains listed below, sequenced in a study of early T cells in non-severe SARS-CoV-2 infection. TCRdb called the 5' RACE reads again in MiXCR, with one record for every CDR3 protein. Seen here are approximately 98,000 distinct CDR3 sequences, 9.5% to 13% observed once, and the top ten hold around 3%. The sequencing sample was made of whole blood. These TCRs come from an adult who was a healthcare worker with PCR-confirmed SARS-CoV-2 infection or an uninfected control (not recorded which).

This clonotype turned up a few times. This chain joins TRBV27 and TRBJ2-7; D is unresolved. The germline gives CDR1 MNHEY, CDR2 SMNVEV (reference sequence). The V end lost 0 bases, the J end lost 2 bases, and 11 bases lay between the germline ends. This CDR3 is 15 amino acids long. The CDR3 DNA follows: TGTGCCAGCAGTTTATCAATCCAGCGAGCCTACGAGCAGTACTTC. It yields the protein CASSLSIQRAYEQYF.

The rearrangement uses TRBV6-5 and TRBJ1-5, with a weak D call TRBD1 (5 bases). CDR1 is MNHEY, CDR2 SVGAGI, per germline. Trimming cost V 6 bases and J 2 bases, with 14 bases left between them. The CDR3 runs to 15 residues. The CDR3 DNA is TGTGCCAGCAGCCTTCGACAGACCCGCAATCAGCCCCAGCATTTT. Translated, it gives CASSLRQTRNQPQHF.

The chain couples TRBV19 to TRBJ1-1, with D perhaps TRBD1 (5 bases). CDR1 LNHDA and CDR2 SQIVND come from the germline V gene (reference sequence). V lost 2 bases and J 8 bases, leaving 9 bases between the germline ends. The CDR3 consists of 12 residues. As DNA, the CDR3 is TGTGCCAGTAGTATACGGGGGTTGGAAGCTTTCTTT. Amino acids: CASSIRGLEAFF.

The rearrangement uses TRBV7-6 and TRBJ1-4; 9 bases line up with TRBD1. CDR3 length: 14 amino acids. Unmatched junction bases numbered 4, after V lost 3 bases and J lost 8 bases. Germline V gene data show CDR1 as SGHVS and CDR2 as FNYEAQ. Written as DNA, the CDR3 is TGTGCCAGCAGCTTCCTGACAGGGGGAGAAAAACTGTTTTTT. It translates to CASSFLTGGEKLFF.

This clonotype has only a few counts. The rearrangement uses TRBV6-5 and TRBJ2-4; maybe TRBD1 (6 bases). The CDR3 totals 15 residues. CDR1 and CDR2 from the germline V gene are MNHEY and SVGAGI. Deletions cut 9 bases from V and 9 bases from J, with 24 bases between. In nucleotides, the CDR3 is TGTGCCAGTAGAGAAACCGGGGCAGGGGCGGGCATTCAGTACTTC. Translating gives CASRETGAGAGIQYF.

This clonotype was picked up many times. The chain is built from TRBV5-1 and TRBJ2-3, with 7 bases lining up with TRBD1. The CDR3 runs 15 residues. The V and J ends lost 1 base and 4 bases, in that order; junction bases with no gene match: 6. The germline gives CDR1 SGHRS, CDR2 YFSETQ. CDR3 sequence reads: CASSLPGGDSDTQYF. The CDR3, as DNA: TGCGCCAGCAGCTTGCCAGGGGGAGATTCAGATACGCAGTATTTT.

The genes are TRBV20-1 and TRBJ2-7, with TRBD2 matching over 12 bases. CDR1 is DFQATT, CDR2 SNEGSKA, per germline (reference sequence). The CDR3 totals 16 residues. The V segment lost 1 base and the J segment 6 bases; nucleotides outside the gene matches: 10. The CDR3 sequence: CSARAAGLAGYGEQYF. CDR3 nucleotides: TGCAGTGCTAGAGCAGCCGGACTAGCGGGATATGGCGAGCAGTACTTC.

The rearrangement links TRBV6-5 to TRBJ1-1; 9 bases are a match to TRBD1. The CDR3 loop spans 16 amino acids. J was trimmed by 1 base and V by 6 bases; bases with no gene match: 9. Germline CDR1 is MNHEY and CDR2 is SVGAGI. The CDR3 loop is CASRPSGQGRNTEAFF. DNA of the CDR3: TGTGCCAGCAGACCCTCCGGACAGGGGAGGAACACTGAAGCTTTCTTT.

This clonotype was seen just once. The rearrangement links TRBV27 to TRBJ1-3; no reliable D call. Per the germline V gene, CDR1 is MNHEY and CDR2 is SMNVEV (reference sequence). The CDR3 has 12 residues. V was shortened by 6 bases and J by 8 bases, with 11 bases between the two germline ends. For the CDR3, the DNA is TGTGCCAGCAGAGGCGTCGGGGACACCATATATTTT. Residues: CASRGVGDTIYF.

The genes are TRBV11-3 and TRBJ2-1; D is possibly TRBD2 (6 bases). CDR3 size: 15 residues. Trimming cost V 1 base and J 3 bases, with 10 bases left between them. Germline loops: CDR1 SGHNT, CDR2 YENEEA. CDR3: CASSLGGIIYNEQFF. Here the CDR3 DNA reads TGTGCCAGCAGCTTAGGCGGGATAATCTACAATGAGCAGTTCTTC.

This clonotype showed up many times. The rearrangement joins TRBV29-1 to TRBJ1-6, with 7 bases fitting TRBD1. The CDR3 runs to 14 residues. CDR1 SQVTM and CDR2 ANQGSEA come from the germline V gene. Trimming cost V 4 bases and J 10 bases; bases outside gene matches: 10. Here the CDR3 reads CSVADRAGGSPLHF. For the CDR3, the DNA is TGCAGCGTTGCCGACAGGGCTGGGGGCTCACCCCTCCACTTT.

This clonotype appeared many times. The chain recombines TRBV18 with TRBJ2-1, with 12 bases aligning to TRBD2. Germline V gene lookup returns CDR1 KGHSH and CDR2 LQKENI. This CDR3 region has 18 residues. Trimming took 3 bases from V and 7 from J; bases not matched to a gene: 13. CDR3 nucleotide sequence: TGTGCCAGCTCACCTCTGCCCTCTACTAGCGGGAGGACGAATGAGCAGTTCTTC. It is translated as CASSPLPSTSGRTNEQFF. Variable domain in full (rest from reference TRBV18 and TRBJ2-1): NAGVMQNPRHLVRRRGQEARLRCSPMKGHSHVYWYRQLPEEGLKFMVYLQKENIIDESGMPKERFSAEFPKEGPSILRIQQVVRGDSAAYFCASSPLPSTSGRTNEQFFGPGTRLTVL.

V is TRBV5-5 and J is TRBJ2-1; D ambiguous. Looked up from germline, CDR1 is SGHKS and CDR2 is YYEKEE (reference sequence). This CDR3 spans 13 amino acids. Trimming took 4 bases from V and 0 from J, leaving 5 bases between them. CDR3 protein: CASSDGSYNEQFF. CDR3 sequence (DNA): TGTGCCAGCAGCGACGGCTCCTACAATGAGCAGTTCTTC.

This clonotype was found a few times. The CDR3 DNA follows: TGTGCCAGCAGCGTAGCTACCGAGGCTAGCGGGCTGTACAATGAGCAGTTCTTC. It yields the protein CASSVATEASGLYNEQFF. The chain has TRBV9 and TRBJ2-1; 8 bases match TRBD2. CDR3 length equals 18 residues. V shed 0 bases and J 4 bases; nucleotides not matched to a gene: 12. Looked up from germline, CDR1 is SGDLS and CDR2 is YYNGEE.

The table lists this clonotype with a few counts. The chain recombines TRBV30 with TRBJ1-4, with 7 bases fitting TRBD1. The CDR3 length is 14 residues. Germline V gene sequence: CDR1 GTSNPN, CDR2 SVGIG (reference sequence). The V and J ends lost 0 bases and 8 bases, in that order; junction bases with no gene match: 6. This CDR3 reads CAWSVGGGNEKLFF. CDR3 nucleotides: TGTGCCTGGAGTGTAGGAGGGGGCAACGAAAAACTGTTTTTT.

This clonotype was counted many times. The chain links TRBV9 to TRBJ2-5; 10 bases align to TRBD2. This CDR3 region has 15 residues. Trimming cost V 3 bases and J 2 bases; bases outside gene matches: 4. From germline, CDR1 is SGDLS and CDR2 YYNGEE. CDR3 region: CASSGLAGGQETQYF. The DNA for the CDR3 is TGTGCCAGCAGCGGATTAGCGGGGGGACAAGAGACCCAGTACTTC.

This clonotype came up a few times. V gene TRBV11-3 combines with J gene TRBJ2-1, with 13 positions matching TRBD2. The trim removed 5 bases at V and 6 bases at J, leaving 7 bases unmatched. The CDR3 length is 16 residues. Germline CDR1 and CDR2: SGHNT and YENEEA. The CDR3 DNA reads TGTGCCAGCAGCCCCGGACTAGCGGGAGTATCCAATGAGCAGTTCTTC. It translates to CASSPGLAGVSNEQFF.

Regarding this clonotype: It may be a read error: a sequence one base away is much more abundant. This chain connects TRBV2 to TRBJ2-1; weak D call: TRBD2 (5 bases). Germline-derived CDR1 and CDR2 are SNHLY and FYNNEI. The CDR3 sequence is 14 residues long. The DNA for the CDR3 is TGTGTCAGTAAAGCTCTCCTACTAGACAATGAGCAGTTCTTC. As protein: CVSKALLLDNEQFF.

The table lists this clonotype with a few counts. The V call is TRBV19, the J call TRBJ2-2; 7 bases line up with TRBD1. This CDR3 has 14 amino acids. Germline loops: CDR1 LNHDA, CDR2 SQIVND (reference sequence). With 5 bases clipped from V and 7 bases from J, the junction kept 7 bases outside the gene matches. CDR3 in DNA: TGTGCCAGTAGTGCCATACAGGGGTTCGGGGAGCTGTTTTTT. Encoded protein: CASSAIQGFGELFF.

In its sample, this clonotype was seen a few times. The rearrangement links TRBV29-1 to TRBJ2-1; TRBD1 agrees at 8 bases. CDR1 is SQVTM and CDR2 is ANQGSEA in the germline V gene. The length of the CDR3 is 14 residues. J was trimmed by 9 bases and V by 6 bases; bases with no gene match: 13. This CDR3 is CSVMDRASSGEQFF. For the CDR3, the DNA is TGCAGCGTAATGGACAGGGCCAGTTCCGGTGAGCAGTTCTTC.

In its sample, this clonotype was seen a few times. The chain employs TRBV20-1 and TRBJ1-6, with D uncertain. V was shortened by 1 base and J by 0 bases, with 7 bases between the two germline ends. CDR1 is DFQATT and CDR2 is SNEGSKA in the germline V gene (reference sequence). The CDR3 spans 15 residues. CDR3 DNA: TGCAGTGCTAGAGGAGGCAGCTCCTATAATTCACCCCTCCACTTT. This codes for CSARGGSSYNSPLHF.

This clonotype has a handful of counts. Here the CDR3 DNA reads TGTGCCAGCAGCTCGGACAGCACCTACAATGAGCAGTTCTTC. Its translation: CASSSDSTYNEQFF. The chain recombines TRBV7-6 with TRBJ2-1, with D possibly matching TRBD1 (6 bases). Germline assignment: CDR1 SGHVS and CDR2 FNYEAQ. V was cut by 4 bases and J by 2 bases, with 9 bases left in between. CDR3 length equals 14 residues.

This clonotype was seen at least ten times. The rearrangement joins TRBV6-1 to TRBJ2-1; the D gene is possibly TRBD2 (5 bases). The CDR3 covers 15 residues. V was trimmed by 2 bases and J by 3 bases, leaving 11 bases between them. CDR1 and CDR2 from the germline V gene are MNHNS and SASEGT. The DNA of the CDR3 is TGTGCCAGCAGTGAAAGGCGGGTTCTCTACAATGAGCAGTTCTTC. It yields the protein CASSERRVLYNEQFF.